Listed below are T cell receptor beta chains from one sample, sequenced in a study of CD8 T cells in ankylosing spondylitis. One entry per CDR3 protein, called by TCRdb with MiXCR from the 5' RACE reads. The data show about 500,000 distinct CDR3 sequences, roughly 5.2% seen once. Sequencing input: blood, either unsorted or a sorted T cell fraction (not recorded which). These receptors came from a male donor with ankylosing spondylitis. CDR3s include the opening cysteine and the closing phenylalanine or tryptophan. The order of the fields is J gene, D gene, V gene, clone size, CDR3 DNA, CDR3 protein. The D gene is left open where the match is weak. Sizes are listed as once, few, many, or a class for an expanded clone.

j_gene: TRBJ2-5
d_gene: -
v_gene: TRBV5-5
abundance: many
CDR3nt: TGTGCCAGCAGCCCCGGCAGGGGTCTAGAAGAGACCCAGTACTTC
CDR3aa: CASSPGRGLEETQYF

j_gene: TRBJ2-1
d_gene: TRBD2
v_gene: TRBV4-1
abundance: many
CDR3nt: TGCGCCAGCAGCTACGGGAGGCGGGGGGGAGGCTCCTACAATGAGCAGTTCTTC
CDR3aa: CASSYGRRGGGSYNEQFF

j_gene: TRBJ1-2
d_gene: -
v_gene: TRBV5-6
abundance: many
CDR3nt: TGTGCCAGCAGCTTGGTGGACCCTATTGGGGTCGGAGGCTACACCTTC
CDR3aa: CASSLVDPIGVGGYTF

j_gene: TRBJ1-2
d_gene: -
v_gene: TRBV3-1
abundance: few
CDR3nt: TGTGCCAGCAGCCAAGGGGCCAGTCTCCTCTATGGCTACACCTTC
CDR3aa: CASSQGASLLYGYTF

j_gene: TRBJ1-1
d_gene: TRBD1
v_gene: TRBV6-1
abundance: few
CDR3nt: TGTGCCAGCAGTGAAGAAACCCCGGACAGGGGTACGAACACTGAAGCTTTCTTT
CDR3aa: CASSEETPDRGTNTEAFF

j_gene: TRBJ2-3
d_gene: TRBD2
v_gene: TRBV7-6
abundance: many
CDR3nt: TGTGCCAGCAGCCTCCGGGGGGGCCCAGATACGCAGTATTTT
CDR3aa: CASSLRGGPDTQYF

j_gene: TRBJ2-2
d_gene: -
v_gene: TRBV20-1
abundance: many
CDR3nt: TGCAGTGCTACTTCGAACACCGGGGAGCTGTTTTTT
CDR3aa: CSATSNTGELFF

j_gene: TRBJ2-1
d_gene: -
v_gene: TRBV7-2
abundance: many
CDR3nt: TGTGCCAGCAGCTTAGTCGGGACGGGGGCCTACAATGAGCAGTTCTTC
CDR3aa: CASSLVGTGAYNEQFF

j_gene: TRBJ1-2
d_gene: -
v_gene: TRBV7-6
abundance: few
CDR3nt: TGTGCCAGCAGCTCACCGGGACTCTATGGCTACACCTTC
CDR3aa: CASSSPGLYGYTF

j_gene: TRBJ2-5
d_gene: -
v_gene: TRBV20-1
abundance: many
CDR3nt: TGCAGTGCTAGTAGGACTTCCCGACGAGAGACCCAGTACTTC
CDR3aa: CSASRTSRRETQYF

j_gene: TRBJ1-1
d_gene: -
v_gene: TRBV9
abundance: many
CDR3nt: TGTGCCAGCAGCCCCCGTAGAAGTGGCCTCCCGACGATGAACACTGAAGCTTTCTTT
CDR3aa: CASSPRRSGLPTMNTEAFF